This TCR beta chain was found in a study of response to subunit inactivated influenza vaccine. This clonotype appeared a few times. Germline V gene data show CDR1 as SGHTA and CDR2 as FQGNSA. The CDR3 contains 11 residues. V dropped 5 bases and J dropped 6 bases, with 8 bases sitting between them. TCRdb redid the calling of the RT-PCR reads with MiXCR, one entry per CDR3 protein. The table has approximately 520,000 distinct CDR3 sequences, about 25% seen once; the top ten hold approximately 2%. Material: CD4+ T cells sorted from PBMCs, obtained roughly 5 days after vaccination. The receptor was derived from a man in his fifties or sixties who received an inactivated influenza vaccine. The V gene is TRBV7-2, the J gene TRBJ2-7; D not resolved. The CDR3 region is CASSTQREQYF. DNA of the CDR3: TGTGCCAGCAGCACACAGCGCGAGCAGTACTTC.